This T cell receptor (beta chain) was captured in a study of blood T cells in healthy people across ages. Study overall: Template switching retrieved approximately one barcoded beta molecule for each two T cells. General study points: Older individuals had lower TCR beta diversity per million T cells (the decline was roughly linear).

With V trimmed by 5 bases and J by 10 bases, 11 bases remained unmatched. This CDR3 has 14 residues. Worth noting for this clonotype: Its antigen is as yet unknown.

Together with a sample-barcoded 5' primer, a J-beta primer mix was included in a second PCR lasting roughly 6 to 12 cycles. With 12 random nucleotides, a template-switch adaptor tagged each individual cDNA molecule. TCRdb reprocessed the 5' RACE reads via MiXCR and lists one record per CDR3 protein. The sample contains around 800,000 distinct CDR3 sequences, 35% to 60% of which appear only once. This TCR derives from an elderly man in good health. The specimen was blood. The chain has TRBV12-3 or TRBV12-4 and TRBJ2-1; 7 bases line up with TRBD1. CDR3 sequence: CASSASTGTKEQFF. The DNA of the CDR3 is TGTGCCAGCAGTGCGTCGACAGGGACAAAGGAGCAGTTCTTC.